These 29 T cell receptor beta chains came from one sample sequenced in a study of a mutant IDH1 vaccine in newly diagnosed glioma. Assay used: immunoSEQ multiplex PCR; TCRdb lists only in-frame clones, some missing. The data contain 20,000 to 25,000 clones, approximately 86% of them singletons. Time point denoted: baseline, week 1 (first vaccination visit). Specified treatment: pre-vaccination baseline after standard-of-care therapy. Sequencing used PBMCs, obtained from a glioma patient treated with radiotherapy, temozolomide or both. These receptors were obtained from a middle-aged man with glioma.

The chain uses TRBV9 and TRBJ2-1; D is unclear. Germline CDR1 SGDLS, CDR2 YYNGEE. Trimming cost V 6 bases and J 8 bases, with 0 bases left between them. The CDR3 is made up of 8 amino acids. CDR3: CASNEQFF. In nucleotides, the CDR3 is TGTGCCAGCAATGAGCAGTTCTTC.

This chain links TRBV4-1 with TRBJ2-3, with D perhaps matching TRBD2 (7 bases). There are 18 residues in the CDR3. Germline V gene sequence: CDR1 MGHRA, CDR2 YSYEKL. Trimming stripped 4 bases from V and 4 bases from J, with 24 bases between. This CDR3 reads CASSPQRGGAVIPDTQYF. The CDR3 DNA follows: TGCGCCAGCAGCCCGCAGCGAGGGGGGGCCGTTATCCCAGATACGCAGTATTTT.

The chain joins TRBV6-5 to TRBJ1-5; D may be TRBD1 (5 bases). Trimming cost V 6 bases and J 3 bases, with 9 bases left between them. The CDR3 contains 13 residues. The germline V gene has CDR1 MNHEY and CDR2 SVGAGI. CDR3 sequence reads: CASRGGDNQPQHF. The CDR3 nucleotides are TGTGCCAGCAGGGGGGGAGACAATCAGCCCCAGCATTTT.

V is TRBV6-1 and J is TRBJ1-5; 7 nucleotides agree with TRBD1. The V and J ends lost 5 bases and 9 bases, in that order; junction bases with no gene match: 10. This CDR3 region has 14 residues. The germline V gene has CDR1 MNHNS and CDR2 SASEGT. The CDR3 sequence: CASSYQGVDWPQHF. Written as DNA, the CDR3 is TGTGCCAGCAGTTATCAGGGGGTTGACTGGCCCCAGCATTTT.

The V and J genes are TRBV5-6 and TRBJ2-5, with TRBD2 matching 7 bases. The CDR3 has 15 residues. Looked up from germline, CDR1 is SGHDT and CDR2 is YYEEEE. V dropped 1 base and J dropped 4; count of bases not matched to a gene: 7. CDR3 coding DNA: TGTGCCAGCAGCTTGTTGGTAGCGGGTCCAGAGACCCAGTACTTC. Its translation: CASSLLVAGPETQYF.

Concerning this clone itself: Other DNA variants within this sample encode the same CDR3. DNA of the CDR3: TGTGCCAGCAGTTACTCGGGGGGGAACACTGAAGCTTTCTTT. Its translation: CASSYSGGNTEAFF. The J gene is TRBJ1-1, the V gene TRBV6-5; a possible D gene is TRBD1 (5 bases). The CDR3 consists of 14 residues. Germline lookup yields CDR1 MNHEY and CDR2 SVGAGI. V was trimmed by 0 bases and J by 1 base, leaving 6 bases between them.

The rearrangement uses TRBV10-3 and TRBJ1-5; D remains ambiguous. The ends were cut back, 2 bases at V and 0 bases at J, with 14 bases in the middle. The length of the CDR3 is 17 residues. In germline, CDR1 is ENHRY, CDR2 SYGVKD. The CDR3 nucleotides are TGTGCCATCAGTGAGGAGGGCCCTACCTATAGCAATCAGCCCCAGCATTTT. It encodes CAISEEGPTYSNQPQHF.

This chain connects TRBV5-1 to TRBJ1-2; tentative D call: TRBD1 (5 bases). This CDR3 contains 12 residues. V was shortened by 5 bases and J by 13 bases, with 18 bases between the two germline ends. Germline-derived CDR1 and CDR2 are SGHRS and YFSETQ. DNA for the CDR3: TGCGCCAGCAGGGGGGAGGGACCGGTTTTCACCTTC. Amino acid sequence: CASRGEGPVFTF.

This chain connects TRBV5-5 to TRBJ2-5, with 9 bases matching TRBD1. V shed 4 bases, J shed 7 bases, and the junction held 8 bases outside the gene matches. Germline V gene sequence: CDR1 SGHKS, CDR2 YYEKEE (reference sequence). This CDR3 region has 14 residues. The DNA of the CDR3 is TGTGCCAGCAGCCAGACAGGGGGGGGAGCGACCCAGTACTTC. The encoded protein is CASSQTGGGATQYF.

The chain joins TRBV19 to TRBJ1-1; 7 bases agree with TRBD1. CDR1 LNHDA and CDR2 SQIVND come from the germline V gene (reference sequence). The ends lost 6 bases at V and 1 base at J; junction bases unmatched: 11. The CDR3 runs 16 residues. CDR3 nucleotides: TGTGCCAGTAGGCATAAACCCGGGACAGCGAACACTGAAGCTTTCTTT. This gives the protein CASRHKPGTANTEAFF. Drawing the rest from reference TRBV19 and TRBJ1-1, the complete variable domain is DGGITQSPKYLFRKEGQNVTLSCEQNLNHDAMYWYRQDPGQGLRLIYYSQIVNDFQKGDIAEGYSVSREKKESFPLTVTSAQKNPTAFYLCASRHKPGTANTEAFFGQGTRLTVV.

The J gene is TRBJ1-2, the V gene TRBV5-1; 9 bases align to TRBD1. V lost 0 bases, J lost 8 bases, and 5 bases stayed unmatched. Per the germline V gene, CDR1 is SGHRS and CDR2 is YFSETQ. The CDR3 runs 14 residues. The CDR3 loop is CASSLGDREHGYTF. The DNA for the CDR3 is TGCGCCAGCAGCTTGGGGGACAGGGAGCACGGCTACACCTTC. Full variable domain (missing parts from reference TRBV5-1 and TRBJ1-2): KAGVTQTPRYLIKTRGQQVTLSCSPISGHRSVSWYQQTPGQGLQFLFEYFSETQRNKGNFPGRFSGRQFSNSRSEMNVSTLELGDSALYLCASSLGDREHGYTFGSGTRLTVV.

This chain links TRBV6-5 with TRBJ2-7; TRBD1 agrees at 7 bases. The CDR3 spans 16 residues. V gave up 0 bases and J gave up 1 base; unmatched junction bases: 6. Germline lookup yields CDR1 MNHEY and CDR2 SVGAGI. As DNA, the CDR3 is TGTGCCAGCAGTTACTCGTGGGACAGTGCATCCTACGAGCAGTACTTC. As protein: CASSYSWDSASYEQYF.

The V call is TRBV15, the J call TRBJ2-5, with TRBD2 as a possible D gene (6 bases). V lost 5 bases, J lost 5 bases, and 15 bases lay in between. This CDR3 contains 14 residues. Germline V gene lookup returns CDR1 LNHNV and CDR2 YYDKDF (reference sequence). The CDR3 region has the DNA TGTGCCACCAGCCGGCGGGGTGATGGGGAGACCCAGTACTTC. This gives the protein CATSRRGDGETQYF.

This clone was seen a single time. CDR3 amino acids: CASSSRGQVTNYGYTF. CDR3 nucleotide sequence: TGCGCCAGCAGCTCTCGGGGACAGGTAACTAACTATGGCTACACCTTC. The chain recombines TRBV4-1 with TRBJ1-2; 8 bases map to TRBD1. From germline, CDR1 is MGHRA and CDR2 YSYEKL. The ends lost 5 bases at V and 0 bases at J; junction bases unmatched: 8. This CDR3 region has 16 residues.

This clone was counted once. This chain connects TRBV30 to TRBJ1-6; 9 bases are a match to TRBD1. The CDR3 extends over 14 amino acids. J gave up 7 bases and V 1 base, and 2 bases lay outside the gene matches. Germline CDR1 is GTSNPN and CDR2 is SVGIG (reference sequence). In DNA form, the CDR3 reads TGTGCCTGGAGTGGGGACAGGGTAAATTCACCCCTCCACTTT. It encodes CAWSGDRVNSPLHF.

This clone is judged medium-sized (0.01 to 0.1%). The V call is TRBV18, the J call TRBJ2-2, with D possibly called TRBD1 or TRBD2 (5 bases each). V dropped 6 bases and J dropped 6 bases, with 11 bases sitting between them. The CDR3 has 13 residues. Germline values: CDR1 KGHSH, CDR2 LQKENI. DNA of the CDR3: TGTGCCAGCTCCACTCTGGGGGCCGGGGAGCTGTTTTTT. This encodes CASSTLGAGELFF.

The chain recombines TRBV19 with TRBJ1-1; 8 nucleotides match TRBD1. This CDR3 comprises 17 residues. J gave up 4 bases and V 7 bases, and 17 bases lay outside the gene matches. The germline CDR1 and CDR2 sequences are LNHDA and SQIVND (reference sequence). In DNA form, the CDR3 reads TGTGCCAGTAATAGGGTAAAGCGGGGACAGGACGTCACTGAAGCTTTCTTT. Translation gives CASNRVKRGQDVTEAFF.

The V and J genes are TRBV5-1 and TRBJ2-2; no reliable D call. Germline values: CDR1 SGHRS, CDR2 YFSETQ. CDR3 length: 14 amino acids. With 2 bases removed from V and 5 bases from J, the gap between germline ends came to 10 bases. The CDR3: CASSLDLGTGELFF. CDR3 sequence (DNA): TGCGCCAGCAGCTTAGACCTCGGGACCGGGGAGCTGTTTTTT.

The CDR3 sequence is CASSPTGGRPSDTQYF. The CDR3, as DNA: TGTGCCAGCAGTCCCACGGGAGGCCGTCCATCGGATACGCAGTATTTT. V and J are TRBV28 and TRBJ2-3; TRBD2 matches at 7 bases. Germline V gene sequence: CDR1 MDHEN, CDR2 SYDVKM. The CDR3 has 16 amino acids. The V segment lost 5 bases and the J segment 6 bases; nucleotides outside the gene matches: 14.

The chain is built from TRBV7-9 and TRBJ1-2, with a possible D match to TRBD1 (5 bases). V was shortened by 6 bases and J by 4 bases, with 15 bases between the two germline ends. CDR3 length: 14 amino acids. Germline loops: CDR1 SEHNR, CDR2 FQNEAQ (reference sequence). CDR3 coding DNA: TGTGCCAGCAGTCGGGTGGGGACCCGCTATGGCTACACCTTC. It translates to CASSRVGTRYGYTF.

The rearrangement links TRBV5-5 to TRBJ1-3; no reliable D call. Germline V gene lookup returns CDR1 SGHKS and CDR2 YYEKEE (reference sequence). Trimming cost V 4 bases and J 0 bases, with 11 bases left between them. CDR3 length equals 15 residues. CDR3 residues: CASSPPGTSGNTIYF. The CDR3 DNA sequence: TGTGCCAGCAGCCCCCCGGGCACCTCTGGAAACACCATATATTTT.

V usage is TRBV4-1 and J usage is TRBJ1-2; D remains unclear. Germline values: CDR1 MGHRA, CDR2 YSYEKL. Deletions cut 1 base from V and 4 bases from J, with 10 bases between. The CDR3 has 14 residues. CDR3 DNA: TGCGCCAGCAGCCAAGTATCGTCGCCCTATGGCTACACCTTC. It codes for CASSQVSSPYGYTF.

The chain joins TRBV5-1 to TRBJ2-2, with D perhaps matching TRBD2 (5 bases). V was cut by 0 bases and J by 1 base, with 10 bases left in between. CDR1 is SGHRS, CDR2 YFSETQ, per germline. The CDR3 is 16 residues long. The CDR3 sequence: CASSLGREVNTGELFF. For the CDR3, the DNA is TGCGCCAGCAGCTTGGGACGGGAAGTGAACACCGGGGAGCTGTTTTTT.

The chain uses TRBV5-8 and TRBJ1-2; D might be TRBD1 (5 bases). Between the trimmed V and J ends, which lost 1 base and 4 bases, there was a span of 17 bases. The germline gives CDR1 SGHTS, CDR2 YDEGEE. The CDR3 consists of 16 residues. CDR3 nucleotide sequence: TGTGCCAGCAGCTTGTGGCCCAAGGGGCGATCCTATGGCTACACCTTC. Protein product: CASSLWPKGRSYGYTF.

V and J are TRBV29-1 and TRBJ2-3, with a tentative D call TRBD1 (6 bases). The CDR3 is 15 amino acids. Germline CDR1 and CDR2: SQVTM and ANQGSEA. Deletions cut 8 bases from V and 0 bases from J, with 18 bases between. For the CDR3, the DNA is TGCAGCCTGAAAGTACAGGGCCAAAGCACAGATACGCAGTATTTT. Residues: CSLKVQGQSTDTQYF.

This CDR3 reads CASSLVRREAFF. CDR3 DNA sequence: TGTGCCAGCAGCTTAGTACGTCGAGAAGCTTTCTTT. J is TRBJ1-1 and V is TRBV7-9; D gene unclear. This CDR3 spans 12 amino acids. V was pared by 1 base and J by 8 bases, with 8 bases between. CDR1 is SEHNR and CDR2 is FQNEAQ in the germline V gene (reference sequence).

This rearrangement joins TRBV9 to TRBJ2-3; D remains ambiguous. This CDR3 spans 13 amino acids. Trimming removed 2 bases from V and 2 bases from J, with 6 bases in between. The germline gives CDR1 SGDLS, CDR2 YYNGEE. The CDR3 region has the DNA TGTGCCAGCAGCGTCCGTCCCACAGATACGCAGTATTTT. Translated: CASSVRPTDTQYF.

The chain uses TRBV15 and TRBJ1-1; TRBD1 might be the D (6 bases). CDR3 length: 14 amino acids. Trimming took off 3 bases at V and 8 bases at J, with 16 bases between the two ends. Germline V gene sequence: CDR1 LNHNV, CDR2 YYDKDF (reference sequence). CDR3 sequence reads: CATSSSGGGPEAFF. CDR3 DNA: TGTGCCACCAGCAGTTCCGGCGGGGGGCCCGAAGCTTTCTTT.

V gene TRBV30 combines with J gene TRBJ1-5; TRBD1 matches 7 bases. Germline V lookup: CDR1 GTSNPN, CDR2 SVGIG (reference sequence). J was trimmed by 0 bases and V by 2 bases; bases with no gene match: 16. The CDR3 contains 19 residues. Here the CDR3 reads CAWSYRQGYPVHSNQPQHF. For the CDR3, the DNA is TGTGCCTGGAGTTACCGACAGGGTTATCCCGTACATAGCAATCAGCCCCAGCATTTT.